A few counts support the clone carrying this T cell receptor beta chain. They built TCR cDNA with 5'RACE template switching, a step that put in a universal primer site and UMIs. TCRdb reanalysed the 5' RACE reads using MiXCR and keeps one entry per CDR3 protein. The table has hundreds of thousands of distinct CDR3 sequences, less than 20% seen once; the top ten hold approximately 15%. The data are from a study of T cells after yellow fever vaccination. In the study overall: Each low-cell-number fraction was prepared by means of SMART-Seq v4 Ultra Low Input.

V shed 4 bases and J 9 bases; nucleotides not matched to a gene: 6. The CDR3 spans 14 residues. Germline CDR1 SGHRS, CDR2 YFSETQ. Sample: PBMCs, taken around 5 days after the first yellow fever vaccination. The chain couples TRBV5-1 to TRBJ1-6; 8 bases are a match to TRBD1. This TCR was sampled from a young man who received the YFV17D yellow fever vaccine. CDR3 coding DNA: TGCGCCAGCAGCCTCAGGGGGCCGGGTTCACCCCTCCACTTT. It yields the protein CASSLRGPGSPLHF. Supplemented by reference TRBV5-1 and TRBJ1-6, the full variable domain reads KAGVTQTPRYLIKTRGQQVTLSCSPISGHRSVSWYQQTPGQGLQFLFEYFSETQRNKGNFPGRFSGRQFSNSRSEMNVSTLELGDSALYLCASSLRGPGSPLHFGNGTRLTVT.